This T cell receptor beta chain was sequenced in a study of blood T cell repertoires in COVID-19. Background on the study: From T cells, B-cell-depleted T cells, or PBMCs came the material, which was cDNA or gDNA.

V was clipped by 4 bases and J by 4 bases, with 13 bases between them. This CDR3 comprises 14 residues. Germline CDR1 and CDR2: LGHDT and YNNKEL (reference sequence). Original processing methods: The assay estimated nucleated cells by amplifying reference gene primers. Profiled with immunoSEQ multiplex PCR; TCRdb holds only in-frame clones, not every one. That table furnishes V, J and clone size, whereas the DNA furnished D and trimming. Here the sample spans hundreds of thousands of clones, 65% to 90% being singletons. Everyone who took part was about 18 to 90 years old, and they came from 20 to 25 US areas. Two consecutive negative NP/OP PCR tests, clearance, or resolved symptoms defined Cohort 3 recovery.

The sample consisted of PBMCs or T cells enriched from blood (not recorded which). V gene TRBV3-1 (or the pseudogene TRBV3-2) combines with J gene TRBJ1-2; D gene ambiguous. The clonotype comes from a man younger than 40 who had recovered from COVID-19. The CDR3 region has the DNA TGTGCCAGCAGCCCAATTAGGGAGGCCTATGGCTACACCTTC. Translation: CASSPIREAYGYTF.